This T cell receptor (beta chain) was obtained from a study of cytomegalovirus exposure and HLA in healthy donors. The PCR made use of 60 Vbeta and 13 Jbeta primers. Repertoires were generated with immunoSEQ multiplex PCR, while TCRdb's copy carries only in-frame clones and drops some. This repertoire includes approximately 70,000 clones. Points from the study as a whole: Analysis performed later showed TCR beta chains linked to HLA being more clonally expanded than equally common others.

Notes on this clone: Its antigen is unknown.

The sequenced material came from PBMCs. This sequence was found in a female donor in good health and CMV-seropositive.

The CDR3 loop is CASSLGRVSETQYF. Here the CDR3 DNA reads TGCGCCAGCAGCCTGGGCAGGGTTTCGGAGACCCAGTACTTC. The V and J genes are TRBV5-1 and TRBJ2-5, with D maybe TRBD1 (5 bases). Per germline, CDR1 SGHRS and CDR2 YFSETQ. V lost 4 bases and J lost 5, with 15 bases in between. This CDR3 has 14 residues.